This T cell receptor beta chain was sequenced during a study of blood T cells in healthy people across ages. Alongside a J-beta primer mix, a sample-barcoded 5' primer served in a second PCR lasting roughly 6 to 11 cycles. MiXCR was run by TCRdb on the 5' RACE reads, yielding one entry per CDR3 protein. The table shows approximately 1.5 million distinct CDR3 sequences, with roughly 32% occurring only once. CDR1 and CDR2 from the germline V gene are SGHTA and FQGNSA. V was clipped by 1 base and J by 0 bases, with 13 bases between them. The CDR3 extends over 17 amino acids. The V call is TRBV7-2, the J call TRBJ1-5, with D possibly matching TRBD1 (5 bases). Specimen: blood. The receptor was isolated from a woman in her thirties in good health. CDR3 sequence (DNA): TGTGCCAGCAGCTTAGTGCCCAGCGACAGTAGCAATCAGCCCCAGCATTTT. This gives the protein CASSLVPSDSSNQPQHF.